These T cell receptor beta chains were read from a single sample in a study of T-cell reconstitution after alpha-beta-depleted transplantation in children. TCRdb re-analysed the PCR reads in MiXCR, keeping a single row per CDR3 protein. The sample comprises 95,000 to 150,000 distinct CDR3 sequences, roughly 23% of which are singletons, and over 9.5% rests with the top ten. Here the sequenced sample was PBMCs, mostly from graft donor cells, taken 180 days after TCRalphabeta/CD19-depleted stem cell transplant. These receptors were obtained from a male patient aged 2 to 9 who had a stem cell transplant for chronic granulomatous disease, so the T cells may come from the graft donor. Each CDR3 is given with its conserved first and last residue. The D gene is left open where the match is weak. Clone size is stated in some rows and not others, as once, few, many or a class when expanded.

>many|TRBV29-1|TRBJ1-1|TRBD1
CSVEVQGPMEAFF
TGCAGCGTGGAGGTACAGGGGCCGATGGAAGCTTTCTTT
>many|TRBV27|TRBJ2-1|TRBD2
CASFTSVNEQFF
TGTGCCAGCTTTACTAGCGTGAATGAGCAGTTCTTC
>.|TRBV4-2|TRBJ2-1|.
CASSPGLLFNEQFF
TGTGCCAGCAGCCCCGGCCTCCTCTTCAATGAGCAGTTCTTC
>many|TRBV15|TRBJ1-4|.
CATSGGRDGLNEKLFF
TGTGCCACCAGCGGGGGTCGGGACGGGCTTAATGAAAAACTGTTTTTT
>many|TRBV2|TRBJ2-3|.
CASRISWDTQYF
TGTGCCAGCCGGATTAGCTGGGATACGCAGTATTTT
>many|TRBV5-1|TRBJ1-4|TRBD1
CASSSRDSLNEKLFF
TGCGCCAGCAGCTCGAGGGACAGCCTCAATGAAAAACTGTTTTTT
>many|TRBV12-3/TRBV12-4|TRBJ2-1|TRBD2
CASSLTGGSYNEQFF
TGTGCCAGCAGTTTAACGGGGGGTTCGTACAATGAGCAGTTCTTC
>few|TRBV20-1|TRBJ2-1|TRBD2
CSAKTLAGVINEQFF
TGCAGTGCTAAAACTTTAGCGGGGGTAATCAATGAGCAGTTCTTC
>.|TRBV7-2|TRBJ1-4|.
CASSLGGRATNEKLFF
TGTGCCAGCAGCTTAGGAGGGAGGGCAACTAATGAAAAACTGTTTTTT
>few|TRBV20-1|TRBJ2-1|.
CSADAQGYNEQFF
TGCAGTGCTGATGCCCAGGGGTACAATGAGCAGTTCTTC
>many|TRBV27|TRBJ2-2|.
CASNRGTGELFF
TGTGCCAGCAATAGGGGAACCGGGGAGCTGTTTTTT
>many|TRBV7-2|TRBJ2-1|TRBD2
CASSLGTSGRAAYNEQFF
TGTGCCAGCAGCTTGGGGACTAGCGGGAGGGCCGCCTACAATGAGCAGTTCTTC
>.|TRBV10-3|TRBJ2-1|.
CAIRGSGTPTYNEQFF
TGTGCCATCAGGGGATCGGGCACCCCGACCTACAATGAGCAGTTCTTC
>.|TRBV6-5|TRBJ1-2|.
CASSYSWAGTNYGYTF
TGTGCCAGCAGTTACTCGTGGGCAGGAACTAACTATGGCTACACCTTC
>.|TRBV5-1|TRBJ1-1|.
CASSPVVGGSTEAFF
TGCGCCAGCAGCCCGGTTGTGGGCGGGTCCACTGAAGCTTTCTTT
>.|TRBV29-1|TRBJ2-3|.
CSVLDAGNTDTQYF
TGCAGCGTTCTGGACGCGGGAAACACAGATACGCAGTATTTT
>.|TRBV20-1|TRBJ2-5|TRBD2
CSAAGTSDQETQYF
TGCAGTGCAGCCGGGACTAGCGACCAAGAGACCCAGTACTTC
>few|TRBV29-1|TRBJ2-5|.
CSVAPLGGVETQYF
TGCAGCGTTGCCCCCCTCGGAGGAGTCGAGACCCAGTACTTC
>many|TRBV11-2|TRBJ1-1|.
CASSLRPVQETRVRAEAFF
TGTGCCAGCAGCCTCAGACCGGTGCAGGAGACAAGGGTTCGGGCTGAAGCTTTCTTT
>many|TRBV20-1|TRBJ2-7|TRBD1
CSARKGAQVYEQYF
TGCAGTGCTAGGAAGGGGGCGCAAGTTTACGAGCAGTACTTC
>many|TRBV7-2|TRBJ1-1|.
CASSSRAATEAFF
TGTGCCAGCAGCTCTCGGGCCGCAACTGAAGCTTTCTTT
>.|TRBV5-1|TRBJ1-4|.
CASSTGPGMKLFF
TGCGCCAGCAGCACGGGACCGGGTATGAAACTGTTTTTT
>.|TRBV5-1|TRBJ2-4|TRBD2
CASSLDGGSADIQYF
TGCGCCAGCAGCTTGGATGGCGGGAGTGCGGACATTCAGTACTTC
>many|TRBV20-1|TRBJ1-2|.
CSAKQGPNGYTF
TGCAGTGCTAAGCAGGGGCCGAATGGCTACACCTTC
>once|TRBV12-3/TRBV12-4|TRBJ2-2|TRBD2
CAFSKIGLAGKTNTGELFF
TGTGCCTTCAGCAAAATCGGACTAGCGGGGAAAACGAACACCGGGGAGCTGTTTTTT
>many|TRBV5-1|TRBJ2-2|.
CASSLVSGVRTGELFF
TGCGCCAGCAGCTTGGTGTCGGGGGTGAGGACCGGGGAGCTGTTTTTT
>.|TRBV30|TRBJ2-1|TRBD2
CAWSVKGLAGGLNEQFF
TGTGCCTGGAGTGTCAAGGGACTAGCGGGAGGGCTCAATGAGCAGTTCTTC
>many|TRBV27|TRBJ2-4|TRBD1
CASSRAQGARLPKNIQYF
TGTGCCAGCAGTCGGGCACAGGGGGCGCGGCTACCCAAAAACATTCAGTACTTC
>many|TRBV20-1|TRBJ2-7|.
CSARDVGNPYEQYF
TGCAGTGCTAGAGATGTGGGGAATCCCTACGAGCAGTACTTC
>.|TRBV20-1|TRBJ1-1|TRBD1
CSDDRDSNTEAFF
TGCAGCGATGACCGGGACAGCAACACTGAAGCTTTCTTT
>few|TRBV15|TRBJ2-7|TRBD2
CATSRGEASGSYEQYF
TGTGCCACCAGCAGAGGGGAGGCTAGCGGGAGCTACGAGCAGTACTTC
>few|TRBV5-1|TRBJ2-1|TRBD2
CASSIGLAGGLYNEQFF
TGCGCCAGCAGCATTGGACTAGCGGGAGGTTTGTACAATGAGCAGTTCTTC
>.|TRBV5-1|TRBJ1-4|.
CASSLAGAVANEKLFF
TGCGCCAGCAGCTTGGCCGGGGCAGTAGCTAATGAAAAACTGTTTTTT
>few|TRBV25-1|TRBJ2-3|.
CASSDVLDRRSDTQYF
TGTGCCAGCAGTGATGTATTGGACAGAAGATCAGATACGCAGTATTTT
>.|TRBV4-1|TRBJ2-5|.
CASSHLRGETQYF
TGCGCCAGCAGCCATCTGAGGGGAGAGACCCAGTACTTC
>many|TRBV20-1|TRBJ1-5|.
CSARVGEGSNQPQHF
TGCAGTGCTAGAGTAGGGGAAGGTTCCAATCAGCCCCAGCATTTT
>.|TRBV5-1|TRBJ1-4|.
CASSPGQLNEKLFF
TGCGCCAGCAGCCCCGGACAGCTCAATGAAAAACTGTTTTTT
>.|TRBV20-1|TRBJ2-1|TRBD1
CSARGDRGGYNEQFF
TGCAGTGCTAGAGGCGACAGGGGAGGATACAATGAGCAGTTCTTC
>.|TRBV5-6|TRBJ2-2|.
CASSLAGIFSGELFF
TGTGCCAGCAGCTTGGCCGGCATCTTTTCCGGGGAGCTGTTTTTT
>.|TRBV7-9|TRBJ1-2|.
CASSLGGPYGYTF
TGTGCCAGCAGCTTAGGGGGGCCCTATGGCTACACCTTC
>.|TRBV20-1|TRBJ2-7|TRBD1
CSARTYRGEQYF
TGCAGTGCTAGAACATACAGGGGCGAGCAGTACTTC
>.|TRBV27|TRBJ2-3|.
CASSLKIGGGTDTQYF
TGTGCCAGCAGCCTAAAAATTGGGGGTGGGACAGATACGCAGTATTTT
>.|TRBV9|TRBJ2-1|.
CASSVVFETNEQFF
TGTGCCAGCAGCGTAGTTTTCGAGACCAATGAGCAGTTCTTC
>many|TRBV28|TRBJ2-2|TRBD1
CATRQGWNTGELFF
TGTGCCACCCGACAGGGATGGAACACCGGGGAGCTGTTTTTT
>once|TRBV5-1|TRBJ2-1|TRBD2
CASSLVGLAFSGIF
TGCGCCAGCAGCTTGGTGGGACTAGCGTTTTCGGGGATCTTC
>many|TRBV6-5|TRBJ2-5|.
CASSYSGSLQETQYF
TGTGCCAGCAGTTACTCCGGGTCCCTCCAAGAGACCCAGTACTTC
>.|TRBV10-3|TRBJ2-7|TRBD1
CAISFGQGNYEQYF
TGTGCCATCTCTTTCGGACAGGGCAACTACGAGCAGTACTTC
>few|TRBV15|TRBJ2-7|TRBD2
CATSRAEREVGEQYF
TGTGCCACCAGCAGAGCCGAGCGGGAGGTAGGCGAGCAGTACTTC
>many|TRBV20-1|TRBJ2-7|.
CSASRATPYEQYF
TGCAGTGCTAGTCGCGCGACACCCTACGAGCAGTACTTC
>many|TRBV29-1|TRBJ2-7|TRBD1
CSVEDVSGTGDRYEQYF
TGCAGCGTTGAAGATGTCTCAGGGACAGGGGACAGGTACGAGCAGTACTTC
>few|TRBV6-1|TRBJ2-5|.
CASRSHPSQKIRTQETQYF
TGTGCCAGCAGATCCCATCCCTCCCAAAAAATCCGCACCCAAGAGACCCAGTACTTC
>.|TRBV2|TRBJ2-1|TRBD2
CASWGRSGILGYEYNEQFF
TGTGCCAGCTGGGGTCGGAGCGGGATTTTAGGGTACGAATACAATGAGCAGTTCTTC
>many|TRBV29-1|TRBJ2-7|.
CSVGRETLWGEQYF
TGCAGCGTTGGACGGGAGACACTTTGGGGCGAGCAGTACTTC
>many|TRBV7-9|TRBJ1-4|.
CASSPIGTNEKLFF
TGTGCCAGCAGCCCGATAGGGACTAATGAAAAACTGTTTTTT